The source of this T cell receptor beta chain is a study of blood T cell repertoires in COVID-19. Study overall: The cDNA or gDNA used as material had been derived from T cells, B-cell-depleted T cells, or PBMCs.

This clone was observed a few times. In the authors' methods: Estimation of nucleated cell counts relied on the amplification of reference gene primers. Using immunoSEQ multiplex PCR, the repertoire was profiled, and TCRdb retains in-frame clones only, with some absent. D and trimming were read from the DNA, whereas the V and J calls and clone size are those reported in that table. Of roughly 140,000 clones in the sample, over 70% are singletons; the top ten hold 1.9%. Sequenced input: peripheral blood. The TCR was taken from an older woman with acute or convalescent COVID-19.

CDR3 region: CASSFVGGQNYNEQFF. The DNA for the CDR3 is TGTGCCAGCAGCTTCGTAGGCGGTCAAAACTACAATGAGCAGTTCTTC. The V call is TRBV7-8, the J call TRBJ2-1; D is ambiguous. CDR3 length: 16 amino acids. The V end was cut by 3 bases, the J end by 3 bases, with 15 bases between. Germline values: CDR1 SGHVS, CDR2 FQNEAQ.